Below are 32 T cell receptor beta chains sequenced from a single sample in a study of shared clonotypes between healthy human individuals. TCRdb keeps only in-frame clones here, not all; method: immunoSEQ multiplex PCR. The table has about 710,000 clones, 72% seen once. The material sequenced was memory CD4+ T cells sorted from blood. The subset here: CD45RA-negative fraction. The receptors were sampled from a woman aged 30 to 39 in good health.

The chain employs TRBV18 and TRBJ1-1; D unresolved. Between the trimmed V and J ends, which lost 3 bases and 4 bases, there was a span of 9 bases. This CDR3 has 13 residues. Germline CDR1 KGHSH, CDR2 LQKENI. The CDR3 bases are TGTGCCAGCTCACCTCTGGAGGGCACTGAAGCTTTCTTT. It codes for CASSPLEGTEAFF.

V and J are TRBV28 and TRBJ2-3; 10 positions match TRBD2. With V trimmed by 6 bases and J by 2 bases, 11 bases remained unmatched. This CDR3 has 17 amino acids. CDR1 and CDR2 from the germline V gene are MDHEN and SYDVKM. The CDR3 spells CASSRHSGRYDTDTQYF. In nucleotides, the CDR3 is TGTGCCAGCAGCCGACATAGCGGGAGGTATGACACAGATACGCAGTATTTT.

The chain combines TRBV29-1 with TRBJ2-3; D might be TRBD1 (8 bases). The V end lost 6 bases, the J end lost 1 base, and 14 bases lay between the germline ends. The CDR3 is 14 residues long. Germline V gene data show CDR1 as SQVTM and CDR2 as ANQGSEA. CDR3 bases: TGCAGCGTCCTACAGGGGGGGGGCACAGATACGCAGTATTTT. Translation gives CSVLQGGGTDTQYF.

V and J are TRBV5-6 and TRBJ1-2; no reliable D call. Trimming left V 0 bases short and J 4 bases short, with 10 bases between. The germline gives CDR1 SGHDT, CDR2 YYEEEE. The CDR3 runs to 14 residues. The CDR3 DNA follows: TGTGCCAGCAGCTTGGAAGGGAGGAGCTATGGCTACACCTTC. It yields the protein CASSLEGRSYGYTF.

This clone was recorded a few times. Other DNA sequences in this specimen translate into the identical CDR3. The CDR3 DNA is TGCGCCAGCAGCTTGGACTCATCCTCCTACAATGAGCAGTTCTTC. Translated: CASSLDSSSYNEQFF. The chain has TRBV5-1 and TRBJ2-1; D not resolved. The CDR3 has 15 amino acids. Germline-derived CDR1 and CDR2 are SGHRS and YFSETQ. V gave up 0 bases and J gave up 0 bases, with 7 bases separating them. Looking up the rest from reference TRBV5-1 and TRBJ2-1 gives the full variable domain: KAGVTQTPRYLIKTRGQQVTLSCSPISGHRSVSWYQQTPGQGLQFLFEYFSETQRNKGNFPGRFSGRQFSNSRSEMNVSTLELGDSALYLCASSLDSSSYNEQFFGPGTRLTVL.

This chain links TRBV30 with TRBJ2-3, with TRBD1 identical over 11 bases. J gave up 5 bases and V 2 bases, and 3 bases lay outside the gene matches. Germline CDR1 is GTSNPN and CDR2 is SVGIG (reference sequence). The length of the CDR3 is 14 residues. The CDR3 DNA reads TGTGCCTGGAGTCCCGGGACAGGGGGAGATACGCAGTATTTT. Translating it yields CAWSPGTGGDTQYF.

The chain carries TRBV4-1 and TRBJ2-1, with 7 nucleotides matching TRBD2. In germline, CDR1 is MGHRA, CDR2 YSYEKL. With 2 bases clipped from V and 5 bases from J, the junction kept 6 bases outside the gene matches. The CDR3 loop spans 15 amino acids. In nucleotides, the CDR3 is TGCGCCAGCAGCCAAAGGGAGGGAGATAACAATGAGCAGTTCTTC. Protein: CASSQREGDNNEQFF.

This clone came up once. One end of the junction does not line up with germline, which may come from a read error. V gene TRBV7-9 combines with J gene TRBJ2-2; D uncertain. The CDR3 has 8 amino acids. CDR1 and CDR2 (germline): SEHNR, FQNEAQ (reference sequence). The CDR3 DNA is TGTGCCAGCAGCCAACGACCCTTT. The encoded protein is CASSQRPF.

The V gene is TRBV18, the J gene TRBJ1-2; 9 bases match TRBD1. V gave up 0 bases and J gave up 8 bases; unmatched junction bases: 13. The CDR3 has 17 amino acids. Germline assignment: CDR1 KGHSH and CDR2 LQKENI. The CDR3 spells CASSPPYLLGTGNGYTF. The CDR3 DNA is TGTGCCAGCTCACCACCGTATTTATTAGGGACAGGGAACGGCTACACCTTC. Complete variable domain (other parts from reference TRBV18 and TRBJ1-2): NAGVMQNPRHLVRRRGQEARLRCSPMKGHSHVYWYRQLPEEGLKFMVYLQKENIIDESGMPKERFSAEFPKEGPSILRIQQVVRGDSAAYFCASSPPYLLGTGNGYTFGSGTRLTVV.

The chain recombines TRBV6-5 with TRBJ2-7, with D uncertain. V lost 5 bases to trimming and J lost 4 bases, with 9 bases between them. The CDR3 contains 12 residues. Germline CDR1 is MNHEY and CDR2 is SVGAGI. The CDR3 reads CASSRPGYEQYF. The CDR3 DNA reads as TGTGCCAGCAGTCGACCGGGTTACGAGCAGTACTTC.

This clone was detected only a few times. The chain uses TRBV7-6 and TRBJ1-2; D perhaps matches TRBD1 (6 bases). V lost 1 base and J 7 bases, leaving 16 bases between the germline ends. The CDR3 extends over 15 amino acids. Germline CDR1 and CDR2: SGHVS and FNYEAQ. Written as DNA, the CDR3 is TGTGCCAGCAGCTTAGAGGGGGGTTTCGAGGGTGGCTACACCTTC. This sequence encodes CASSLEGGFEGGYTF.

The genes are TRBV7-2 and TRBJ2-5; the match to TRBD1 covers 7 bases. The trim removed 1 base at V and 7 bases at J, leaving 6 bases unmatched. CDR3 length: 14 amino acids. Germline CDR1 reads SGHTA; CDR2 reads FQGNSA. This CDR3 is CASSLDRDRVTQYF. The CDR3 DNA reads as TGTGCCAGCAGCTTAGATCGGGACAGAGTGACCCAGTACTTC.

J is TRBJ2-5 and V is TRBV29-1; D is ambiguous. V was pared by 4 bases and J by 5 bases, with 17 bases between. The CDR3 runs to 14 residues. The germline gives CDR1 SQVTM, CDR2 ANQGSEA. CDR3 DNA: TGCAGCGTTGGGTGGGCGCCTCCTGGGGAGACCCAGTACTTC. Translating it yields CSVGWAPPGETQYF.

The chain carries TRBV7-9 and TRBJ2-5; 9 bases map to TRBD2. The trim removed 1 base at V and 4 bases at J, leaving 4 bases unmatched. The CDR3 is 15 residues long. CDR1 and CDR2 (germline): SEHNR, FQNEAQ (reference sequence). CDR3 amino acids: CASSLVLAGIETQYF. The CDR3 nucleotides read TGTGCCAGCAGCTTAGTTCTAGCGGGAATAGAGACCCAGTACTTC.

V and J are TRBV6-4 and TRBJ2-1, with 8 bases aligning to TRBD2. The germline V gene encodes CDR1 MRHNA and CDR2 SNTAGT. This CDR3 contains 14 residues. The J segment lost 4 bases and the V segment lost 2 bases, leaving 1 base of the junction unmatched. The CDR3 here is CASSDGGGYNEQFF. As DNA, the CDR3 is TGTGCCAGCAGTGACGGCGGGGGGTACAATGAGCAGTTCTTC.

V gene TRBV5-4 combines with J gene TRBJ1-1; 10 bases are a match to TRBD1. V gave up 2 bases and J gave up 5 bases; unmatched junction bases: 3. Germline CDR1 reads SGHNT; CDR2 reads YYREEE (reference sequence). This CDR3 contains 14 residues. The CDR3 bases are TGTGCCAGCAGCTTCGGACAGGGGGTGACTGAAGCTTTCTTT. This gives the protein CASSFGQGVTEAFF.

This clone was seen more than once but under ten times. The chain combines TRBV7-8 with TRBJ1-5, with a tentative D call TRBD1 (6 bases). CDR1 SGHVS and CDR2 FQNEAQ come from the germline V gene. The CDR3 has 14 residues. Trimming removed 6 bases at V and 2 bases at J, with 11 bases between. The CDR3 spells CASSGSGGNQPQHF. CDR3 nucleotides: TGTGCCAGCAGTGGTTCAGGGGGCAATCAGCCCCAGCATTTT.

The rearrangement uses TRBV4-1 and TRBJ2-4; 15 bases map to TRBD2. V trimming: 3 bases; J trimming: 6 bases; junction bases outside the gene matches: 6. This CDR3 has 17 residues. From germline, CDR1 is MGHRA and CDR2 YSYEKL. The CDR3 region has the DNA TGCGCCAGCAGCCACCCGGGACTAGCGGGAGGTGGAAACATTCAGTACTTC. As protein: CASSHPGLAGGGNIQYF.

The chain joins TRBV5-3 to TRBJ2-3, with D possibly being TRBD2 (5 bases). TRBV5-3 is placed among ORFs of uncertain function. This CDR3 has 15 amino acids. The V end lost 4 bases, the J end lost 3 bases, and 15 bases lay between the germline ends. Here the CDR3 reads CARSPVLEETDTQYF. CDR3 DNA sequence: TGTGCCAGAAGCCCCGTTTTGGAGGAGACAGATACGCAGTATTTT.

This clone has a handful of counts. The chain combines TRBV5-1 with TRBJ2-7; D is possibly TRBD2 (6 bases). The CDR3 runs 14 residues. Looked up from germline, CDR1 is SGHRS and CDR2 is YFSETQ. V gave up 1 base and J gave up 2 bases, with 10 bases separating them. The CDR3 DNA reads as TGCGCCAGCAGCTTGCGGGGGAGCACCTACGAGCAGTACTTC. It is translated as CASSLRGSTYEQYF. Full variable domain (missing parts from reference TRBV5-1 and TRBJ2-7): KAGVTQTPRYLIKTRGQQVTLSCSPISGHRSVSWYQQTPGQGLQFLFEYFSETQRNKGNFPGRFSGRQFSNSRSEMNVSTLELGDSALYLCASSLRGSTYEQYFGPGTRLTVT.

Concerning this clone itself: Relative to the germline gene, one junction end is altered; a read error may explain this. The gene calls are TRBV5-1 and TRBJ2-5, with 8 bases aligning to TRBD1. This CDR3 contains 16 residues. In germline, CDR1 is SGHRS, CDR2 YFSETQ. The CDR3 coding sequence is TGCGCCAGCAGGAAACAGGACAGGGTCACCTTAGAGACCCGGGACTTC. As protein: CASRKQDRVTLETRDF.

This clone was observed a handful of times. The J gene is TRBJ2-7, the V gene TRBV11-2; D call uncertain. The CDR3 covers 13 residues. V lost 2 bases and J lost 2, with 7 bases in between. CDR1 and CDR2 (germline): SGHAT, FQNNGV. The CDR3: CASSLQTAYEQYF. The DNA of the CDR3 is TGTGCCAGCAGCTTACAGACCGCCTACGAGCAGTACTTC.

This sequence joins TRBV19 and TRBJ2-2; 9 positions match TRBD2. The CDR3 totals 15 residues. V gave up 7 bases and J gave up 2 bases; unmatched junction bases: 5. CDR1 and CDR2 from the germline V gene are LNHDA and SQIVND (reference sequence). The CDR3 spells CASTMTSGNTGELFF. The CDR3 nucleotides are TGTGCCAGTACCATGACTAGCGGAAACACCGGGGAGCTGTTTTTT. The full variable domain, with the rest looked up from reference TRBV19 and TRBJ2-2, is DGGITQSPKYLFRKEGQNVTLSCEQNLNHDAMYWYRQDPGQGLRLIYYSQIVNDFQKGDIAEGYSVSREKKESFPLTVTSAQKNPTAFYLCASTMTSGNTGELFFGEGSRLTVL.

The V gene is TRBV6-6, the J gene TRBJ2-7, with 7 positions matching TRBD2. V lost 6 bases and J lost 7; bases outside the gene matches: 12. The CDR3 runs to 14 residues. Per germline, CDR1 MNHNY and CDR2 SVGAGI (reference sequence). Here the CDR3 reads CASSLQGGSREQYF. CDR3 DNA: TGTGCCAGCAGCCTTCAAGGCGGGAGTAGGGAGCAGTACTTC.

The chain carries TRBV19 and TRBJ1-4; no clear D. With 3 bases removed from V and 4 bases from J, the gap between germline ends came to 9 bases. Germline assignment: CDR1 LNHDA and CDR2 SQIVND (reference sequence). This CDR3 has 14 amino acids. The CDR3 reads CASSITGFNEKLFF. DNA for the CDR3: TGTGCCAGTAGTATTACCGGTTTTAATGAAAAACTGTTTTTT.

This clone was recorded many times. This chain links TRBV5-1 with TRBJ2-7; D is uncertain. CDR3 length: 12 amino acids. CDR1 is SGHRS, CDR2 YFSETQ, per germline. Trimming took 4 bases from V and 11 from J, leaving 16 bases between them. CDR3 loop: CASSPSGSWEYF. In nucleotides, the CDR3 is TGCGCCAGCAGCCCGTCTGGCTCCTGGGAGTACTTC.

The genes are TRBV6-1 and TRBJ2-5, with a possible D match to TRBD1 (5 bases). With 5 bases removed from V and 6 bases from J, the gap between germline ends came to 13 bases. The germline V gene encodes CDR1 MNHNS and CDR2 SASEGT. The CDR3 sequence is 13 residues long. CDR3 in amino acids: CASSIMGPQTQYF. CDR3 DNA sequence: TGTGCCAGCAGTATTATGGGGCCACAGACCCAGTACTTC.

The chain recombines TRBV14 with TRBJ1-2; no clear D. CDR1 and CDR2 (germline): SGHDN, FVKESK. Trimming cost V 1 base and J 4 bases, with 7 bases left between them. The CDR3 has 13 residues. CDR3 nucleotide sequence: TGTGCCAGCAGCCAAGCAGGTGTCTATGGCTACACCTTC. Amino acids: CASSQAGVYGYTF.

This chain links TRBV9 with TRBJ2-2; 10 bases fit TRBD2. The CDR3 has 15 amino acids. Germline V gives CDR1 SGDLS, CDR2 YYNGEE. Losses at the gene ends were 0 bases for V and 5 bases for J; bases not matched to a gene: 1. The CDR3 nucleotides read TGTGCCAGCAGCGTAGAAGCGGGAGGGACCGGGGAGCTGTTTTTT. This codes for CASSVEAGGTGELFF.

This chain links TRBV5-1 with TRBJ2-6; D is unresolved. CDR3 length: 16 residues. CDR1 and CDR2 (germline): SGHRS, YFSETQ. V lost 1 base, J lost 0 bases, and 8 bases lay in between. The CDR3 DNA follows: TGCGCCAGCAGCTTGCTAGTTGGCTCTGGGGCCAACGTCCTGACTTTC. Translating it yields CASSLLVGSGANVLTF.

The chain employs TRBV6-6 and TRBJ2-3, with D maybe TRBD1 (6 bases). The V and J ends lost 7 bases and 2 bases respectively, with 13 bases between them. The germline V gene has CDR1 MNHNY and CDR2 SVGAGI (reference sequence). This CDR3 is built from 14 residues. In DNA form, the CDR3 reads TGTGCCAGCATGATGCGGACAGCCACAGATACGCAGTATTTT. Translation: CASMMRTATDTQYF.

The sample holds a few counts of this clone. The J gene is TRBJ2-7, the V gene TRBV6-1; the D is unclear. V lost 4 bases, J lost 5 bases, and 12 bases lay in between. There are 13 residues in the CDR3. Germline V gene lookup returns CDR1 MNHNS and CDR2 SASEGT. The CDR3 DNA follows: TGTGCCAGCAGTGCGAGACCCTCAGACGAGCAGTACTTC. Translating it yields CASSARPSDEQYF.